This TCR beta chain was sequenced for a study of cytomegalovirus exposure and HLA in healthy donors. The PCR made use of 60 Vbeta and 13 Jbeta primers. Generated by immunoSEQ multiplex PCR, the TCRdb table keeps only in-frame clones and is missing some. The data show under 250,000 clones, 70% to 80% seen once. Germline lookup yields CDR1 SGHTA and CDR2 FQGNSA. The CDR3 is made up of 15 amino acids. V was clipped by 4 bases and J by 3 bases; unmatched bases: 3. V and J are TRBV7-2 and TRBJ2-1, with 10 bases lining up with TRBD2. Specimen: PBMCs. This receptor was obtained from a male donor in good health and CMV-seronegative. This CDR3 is CASSSSGSGYNEQFF. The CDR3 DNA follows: TGTGCCAGCAGCTCTAGCGGGAGTGGCTACAATGAGCAGTTCTTC.